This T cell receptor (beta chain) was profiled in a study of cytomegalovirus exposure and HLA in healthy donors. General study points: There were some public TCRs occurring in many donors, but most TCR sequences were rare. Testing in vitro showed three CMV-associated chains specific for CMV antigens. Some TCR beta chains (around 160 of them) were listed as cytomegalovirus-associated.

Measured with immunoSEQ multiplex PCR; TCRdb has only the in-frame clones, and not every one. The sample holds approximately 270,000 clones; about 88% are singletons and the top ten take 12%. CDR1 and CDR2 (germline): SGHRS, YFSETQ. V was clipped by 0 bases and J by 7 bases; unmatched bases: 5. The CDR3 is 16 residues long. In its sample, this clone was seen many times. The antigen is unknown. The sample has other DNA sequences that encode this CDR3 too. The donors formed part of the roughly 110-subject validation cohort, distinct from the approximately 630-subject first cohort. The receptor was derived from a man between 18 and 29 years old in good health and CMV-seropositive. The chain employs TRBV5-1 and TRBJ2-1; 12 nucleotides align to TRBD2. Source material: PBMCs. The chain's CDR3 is CASSLGTSGRWNEQFF. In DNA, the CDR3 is TGCGCCAGCAGCTTGGGAACTAGCGGGAGGTGGAATGAGCAGTTCTTC.